This TCR beta chain appears in the sequencing data of a study of T cells expressing NK-cell markers. The overall study: Beta-chain profiling covered CD3+CD56+NKG2C+, CD3+CD56+NKG2C- and CD3+CD56-NKG2C+ sorted subsets.

The CDR3 is 22 residues long. Germline V gene data show CDR1 as LNHNV and CDR2 as YYDKDF (reference sequence). Of note for this clonotype: Its antigen is unknown.

General study points: In a group of several donors, dominant NKG2C+ clonotypes represented about 1.0-8% of CD8+ T cells.

As the method of synthesis, 5'RACE template switching with UMIs yielded TCR beta cDNA. TCRdb reprocessed the 5' RACE reads and reports one entry per CDR3 protein, with no DNA. This sample contains roughly 450,000 distinct CDR3 sequences. The chain is built from TRBV15 and TRBJ2-1; TCRdb gives TRBD2 as the D gene, but with no DNA this cannot be confirmed. The specimen sequenced was blood T cells: a sorted CD56 or NKG2C T cell subset, CD4+ or CD8+ T cells, or bulk PBMC T cells (not recorded which). The clonotype was recovered from a woman aged 50 to 60 in good health. CDR3: CATSRETPGATIAGRGYNEQFF.